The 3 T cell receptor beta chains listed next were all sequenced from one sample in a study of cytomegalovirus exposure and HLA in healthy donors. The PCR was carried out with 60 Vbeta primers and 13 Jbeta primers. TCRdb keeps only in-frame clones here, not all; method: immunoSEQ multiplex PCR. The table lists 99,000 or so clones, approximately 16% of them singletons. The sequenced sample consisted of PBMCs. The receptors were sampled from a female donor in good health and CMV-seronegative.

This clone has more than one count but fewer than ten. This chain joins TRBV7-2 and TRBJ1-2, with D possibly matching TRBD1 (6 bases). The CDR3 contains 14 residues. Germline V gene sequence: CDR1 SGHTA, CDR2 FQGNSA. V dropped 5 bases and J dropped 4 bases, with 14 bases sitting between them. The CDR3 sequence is CASSAVTGTYGYTF. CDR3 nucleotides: TGTGCCAGCAGCGCCGTTACAGGGACCTATGGCTACACCTTC.

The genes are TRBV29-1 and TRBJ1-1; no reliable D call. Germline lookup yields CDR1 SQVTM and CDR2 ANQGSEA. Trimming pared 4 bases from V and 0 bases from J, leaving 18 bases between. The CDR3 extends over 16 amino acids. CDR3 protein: CSVGRSAGLMNTEAFF. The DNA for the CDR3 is TGCAGCGTTGGGAGGTCGGCAGGTTTAATGAACACTGAAGCTTTCTTT.

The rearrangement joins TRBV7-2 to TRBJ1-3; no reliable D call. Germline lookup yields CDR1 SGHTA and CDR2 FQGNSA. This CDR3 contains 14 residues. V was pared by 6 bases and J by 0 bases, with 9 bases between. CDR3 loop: CASRTVNSGNTIYF. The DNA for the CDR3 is TGTGCCAGCAGAACGGTAAACTCTGGAAACACCATATATTTT.